What follows are 5 T cell receptor beta chains derived from one specimen sequenced in a study of T cells in Graves' hyperthyroidism and ophthalmopathy. Amplification of TCR beta CDR3 regions used RNA as the template. Carried out on the TCR CDR3, a first-round RT-PCR used the HTBI primer set. TCRdb reprocessed the multiplex PCR reads with MiXCR, giving one entry per CDR3 protein. The data hold 530,000 or so distinct CDR3 sequences, with approximately 25% observed a single time. The specimen was blood. The receptors derive from a woman in her 30s with Graves' ophthalmopathy.

This clonotype appeared a few times. The rearrangement uses TRBV3-1 and TRBJ1-1; TRBD1 matches 7 bases. Unmatched junction bases numbered 4, after V lost 6 bases and J lost 0 bases. Germline V gene lookup returns CDR1 LGHDT and CDR2 YNNKEL (reference sequence). The CDR3 spans 14 residues. The CDR3 protein is CASRDTGVNTEAFF. The CDR3 DNA reads as TGTGCCAGCAGGGACACAGGGGTGAACACTGAAGCTTTCTTT.

The chain uses TRBV7-3 and TRBJ2-2; maybe TRBD1 (5 bases). Germline V lookup: CDR1 SGHTA, CDR2 FQGTGA. V was clipped by 7 bases and J by 6 bases, with 15 bases between them. The CDR3 loop spans 14 amino acids. CDR3 nucleotides: TGTGCCAGCAAGCCTTACCAGGGTTCCGGGGAGCTGTTTTTT. The encoded protein is CASKPYQGSGELFF.

This clonotype was recorded many times. J is TRBJ2-7 and V is TRBV11-2; D is possibly TRBD2 (6 bases). The CDR3 is 14 residues long. The germline V gene encodes CDR1 SGHAT and CDR2 FQNNGV. Trimming shortened V by 5 bases and J by 1 base, and 12 bases separated the two germline ends. CDR3 sequence reads: CASSTRDSSYEQYF. In DNA, the CDR3 is TGTGCCAGCAGCACCCGGGACTCGTCCTACGAGCAGTACTTC.

The chain uses TRBV24-1 and TRBJ1-2, with TRBD1 matching over 7 bases. The germline V gene has CDR1 KGHDR and CDR2 SFDVKD. There are 15 residues in the CDR3. Trimming at V came to 4 bases and at J to 2 bases, leaving 6 bases not matched to a gene. The CDR3: CATSDPGQENYGYTF. CDR3 bases: TGTGCCACCAGTGACCCTGGACAGGAAAACTATGGCTACACCTTC.

The chain couples TRBV6-1 to TRBJ1-1, with 10 bases matching TRBD1. V gave up 4 bases and J gave up 4 bases; unmatched junction bases: 3. This CDR3 contains 14 residues. Germline CDR1 is MNHNS and CDR2 is SASEGT. DNA for the CDR3: TGTGCCAGCAGTGGCCGGGACAGGGGCACTGAAGCTTTCTTT. This gives the protein CASSGRDRGTEAFF.